This TCR beta chain is drawn from a study of shared T cell receptors in the human thymus. Losses at the gene ends were 0 bases for V and 1 base for J; bases not matched to a gene: 16. The CDR3 extends over 22 amino acids. Per the germline V gene, CDR1 is LGHNT and CDR2 is FRNRAP. Here immunoSEQ multiplex PCR was the method, and the copy in TCRdb shows in-frame clones only, minus some. The sample lists roughly 660,000 clones; 88% were seen once. These data were likewise used in another study, on human thymus T cells. That paper notes: It looked as if thymic and blood repertoires used V and J genes in a biased way.

This receptor was identified in a boy under two years old with a congenital heart defect. The sample consisted of thymocytes. The rearrangement links TRBV12-5 to TRBJ2-7; 15 nucleotides agree with TRBD2. CDR3 nucleotide sequence: TGTGCTAGTGGTTTGGTTATCGGCAGGGACAGGGGACTAGCGGGAGGATCCTACGAGCAGTACTTC. It codes for CASGLVIGRDRGLAGGSYEQYF.